What follows describes a single T cell receptor (beta chain). The antigen is not known. The source of the sample is a study of blood T cells in healthy people across ages. Turning to the study itself: Template switching retrieved approximately one barcoded beta molecule for each two T cells.

General study results and limits: Both higher diversity and more naive CD4+ cells marked long-lived donors when set against aged donors. Getting older went along with TCR beta diversity per million T cells dropping roughly linearly.

V lost 6 bases, J lost 7 bases, and 10 bases lay in between. Germline CDR1 reads ENHRY; CDR2 reads SYGVKD. The CDR3 has 11 residues. Next came a second PCR, run for about 7 to 12 cycles, which used a sample-barcoded 5' primer along with a J-beta primer mix. A minimum of 2.5 million CDR3-containing paired-end reads was obtained for each sample. MiXCR, applied by TCRdb to the 5' RACE reads, yields one record per CDR3 protein. The sample records roughly 730,000 distinct CDR3 sequences, 56% being singletons. V usage is TRBV10-3 and J usage is TRBJ2-7; unclear D gene. The receptor's source is a middle-aged man in good health. Specimen: blood. The chain's CDR3 is CAISLAKEQYF. The CDR3 nucleotides are TGTGCCATCAGCCTCGCGAAAGAGCAGTACTTC.